This T cell receptor (beta chain) was sequenced in a study of shared clonotypes between healthy human individuals. About the research overall: Each donor had three CD4 naive, three CD4 memory, two CD8 naive and one CD8 memory plate. Regarding the study as a whole: The authors sampled blood alone, and tissue repertoires likely differ.

This table comes from immunoSEQ multiplex PCR, and its TCRdb copy is limited to in-frame clones, with some not included. Among roughly 810,000 clones listed, approximately 97% were seen once. As concerns this clone: No antigen is known for it.

V lost 3 bases, J lost 4 bases, and 4 bases stayed unmatched. The CDR3 is made up of 15 amino acids. Germline CDR1 is MNHEY and CDR2 is SMNVEV (reference sequence). The naive CD8 fraction comprised CD45RO-negative cells positively selected for CCR7 and excluded terminally differentiated effector memory CD45RA+ cells. Specimen: naive CD8+ T cells sorted from blood. The chain carries TRBV27 and TRBJ1-2; the match to TRBD1 covers 11 bases. The source is a man aged 25-40 years in good health. The CDR3 here is CASSLGQGGAYGYTF. DNA for the CDR3: TGTGCCAGCAGTTTGGGACAGGGGGGAGCCTATGGCTACACCTTC.